Below are 2 T cell receptor beta chains sequenced from a single sample in a study of shared T cell receptors in the human thymus. The table came from immunoSEQ multiplex PCR; TCRdb's copy has only in-frame clones and leaves some out. The sample carries over 60,000 clones, about 95% recorded once. Material: thymocytes. These receptors came from a human donor.

This clone was recorded once. The J gene is TRBJ1-4, the V gene TRBV27; 9 bases agree with TRBD1. The CDR3 spans 17 residues. Germline CDR1 is MNHEY and CDR2 is SMNVEV (reference sequence). J lost 7 bases, V lost 6 bases, and 15 bases had no gene match. As DNA, the CDR3 is TGTGCCAGCAGGCCCGGGACAGGGAGGTTAGGGAGTGAAAAACTGTTTTTT. It specifies CASRPGTGRLGSEKLFF.

The chain couples TRBV14 to TRBJ2-7; D may be TRBD1 or TRBD2 (6 bases each). Trimming stripped 0 bases from V and 4 bases from J, with 16 bases between. The germline V gene has CDR1 SGHDN and CDR2 FVKESK. The CDR3 spans 16 residues. The CDR3 loop reads CASSQDKLGGRYEQYF. CDR3 nucleotide sequence: TGTGCCAGCAGCCAAGATAAGTTGGGGGGCCGTTACGAGCAGTACTTC.